This T cell receptor beta chain was retrieved from a study of CD8+CD57+ T cells in acquired aplastic anemia. As regards this clonotype: The antigen is undetermined.

General study results and limits: Around 29 CD8+ CDR3 sequences were shared between patients and controls.

Germline-derived CDR1 and CDR2 are SNHLY and FYNNEI. This CDR3 comprises 12 residues. V trimming: 6 bases; J trimming: 12 bases; junction bases outside the gene matches: 7. The use of genomic DNA as template underpinned the TCR beta VDJ and CDR3 profiling. One entry per CDR3 protein, called by TCRdb with MiXCR from the reads. The sample gives more than 150,000 distinct CDR3 sequences, 48% of which show up once; over 10% is in the top ten. Individuals selected for sequencing had exhibited CD8+CD57+ cell expansion on flow cytometry. With no exception, the patients had severe acquired aplastic anemia. None of the patients had been given any therapy when their blood was sampled.

This receptor was identified in a human donor with aplastic anemia. The chain employs TRBV2 and TRBJ2-1, with 8 bases aligning to TRBD2. Sample: sorted CD4+, CD8+, or CD8+CD57+ T cells (not recorded which) from PBMCs. CDR3 sequence: CASSGTRGRQFF. Here the CDR3 DNA reads TGTGCCAGCAGCGGGACTAGGGGCCGGCAGTTCTTC.